This TCR beta chain was found in a study of blood T cell repertoires in COVID-19. Study details: Spain, Italy and the United States supplied samples that represented acute and convalescent COVID-19. PBMCs, B-cell-depleted T cells, or T cells provided the cDNA or gDNA that made up the material.

CDR3 size: 15 residues. Losses at the gene ends were 6 bases for V and 2 bases for J; bases not matched to a gene: 8. CDR1 is MNHEY, CDR2 SVGAGI, per germline. Under the authors' procedure: Estimation of nucleated cell counts relied on the amplification of reference gene primers. Only in-frame clones appear in the TCRdb table, and some are missing; sequencing was by immunoSEQ multiplex PCR. The DNA was the basis for D and trimming; V, J and clone size are from that table. The sample lists 50,000 to 75,000 clones, approximately 93% occurring once. This receptor was obtained from a man in his sixties or seventies with active COVID-19. The genes are TRBV6-5 and TRBJ2-7; 9 positions agree with TRBD1. The specimen sequenced was peripheral blood. In DNA form, the CDR3 reads TGTGCCAGCAGCCGCGGACAGGGGATGGCCTACGAGCAGTACGTC. Translating gives CASSRGQGMAYEQYV.